Described below is a single T cell receptor beta chain sequence and its context. Its antigen is undetermined. The length of the CDR3 is 17 residues. The germline V gene has CDR1 DFQATT and CDR2 SNEGSKA (reference sequence). This sample is part of a study of T cells expressing NK-cell markers. TCRdb reworked the 5' RACE reads into one entry per CDR3 protein, no DNA. The table lists about 160,000 distinct CDR3 sequences. Study outcomes and limitations: HCMV specificity was not established for the expanded NKG2C+ T cell clones. Researchers report these clonotypes also headed the CD3+CD56-NKG2C+ fraction in a handful of donors.

Sequenced input: blood T cells: a sorted CD56 or NKG2C T cell subset, CD4+ or CD8+ T cells, or bulk PBMC T cells (not recorded which). J is TRBJ2-3 and V is TRBV20-1; TCRdb's D call of TRBD2 is untestable without DNA. This TCR derives from a man aged 18-69 years in good health. The CDR3 loop is CSAPRLAGDLSTDTQYF.